This TCR beta chain emerged from a study of T cell clones after liver transplantation. A word on this clone: Its antigen remains unidentified.

Produced via immunoSEQ multiplex PCR; TCRdb's table is partial and in-frame only. The sample has about 9,900 clones, 75% to 80% seen once. The study, taken as a whole, reports: Migration into the graft, not deletion, may explain lost graft donor-reactive T cells.

Germline lookup yields CDR1 SGHDT and CDR2 YYEEEE. V gave up 0 bases and J gave up 6 bases; unmatched junction bases: 5. CDR3 length: 14 amino acids. V is TRBV5-6 and J is TRBJ1-2; TRBD1 aligns across 7 bases. This clonotype was obtained from a human donor who received a liver transplant. Specimen: CD8+ T cells from blood, collected before liver transplant. The CDR3 protein is CASSLDRTGDGYTF. The CDR3 DNA is TGTGCCAGCAGCTTGGACCGCACAGGGGATGGCTACACCTTC.